Presented here are 2 T cell receptor beta chains from one specimen sequenced in a study of early T cells in non-severe SARS-CoV-2 infection. TCRdb called the 5' RACE reads again in MiXCR, with one record for every CDR3 protein. Of fewer than 65,000 distinct CDR3 sequences listed, over 9.5% were seen once; the top ten hold 4.5%. The sequencing input was whole blood. These receptors were taken from an adult who was a healthcare worker with PCR-confirmed SARS-CoV-2 infection or an uninfected control (not recorded which).

This clonotype was counted between two and nine times. This CDR3 reads CASSMLGQGYEQYF. In DNA, the CDR3 is TGTGCCAGTAGTATGCTTGGACAGGGGTACGAGCAGTACTTC. The chain recombines TRBV19 with TRBJ2-7; 9 bases agree with TRBD1. The V and J ends lost 3 bases and 4 bases, in that order; junction bases with no gene match: 4. The CDR3 runs 14 residues. The germline CDR1 and CDR2 sequences are LNHDA and SQIVND (reference sequence).

This clonotype has ten or more counts. The J gene is TRBJ2-7, the V gene TRBV24-1; 7 bases are a match to TRBD1. The ends lost 4 bases at V and 2 bases at J; junction bases unmatched: 7. The CDR3 consists of 15 residues. CDR1 and CDR2 (germline): KGHDR, SFDVKD. CDR3 coding DNA: TGTGCCACCAGTGAATGGACAGGCGGAACCTACGAGCAGTACTTC. Translation: CATSEWTGGTYEQYF.